The 8 T cell receptor beta chains below were found in one sample sequenced in a study of blood T cell repertoires in COVID-19. Measured with immunoSEQ multiplex PCR; TCRdb has only the in-frame clones, and not every one. Among some 150,000 clones listed, 65% to 90% were seen once. The sample consisted of peripheral blood. The source of these receptors is a woman in her sixties with COVID-19, enrolled during active disease.

The rearrangement joins TRBV15 to TRBJ1-1; D is undetermined. The germline V gene encodes CDR1 LNHNV and CDR2 YYDKDF (reference sequence). The CDR3 loop spans 14 amino acids. Trimming shortened V by 0 bases and J by 1 base, and 6 bases separated the two germline ends. The CDR3 DNA follows: TGTGCCACCAGCAGAGATAAAAAGAACACTGAAGCTTTCTTT. It translates to CATSRDKKNTEAFF.

V gene TRBV2 combines with J gene TRBJ2-6; D is unclear. The germline V gene encodes CDR1 SNHLY and CDR2 FYNNEI. The CDR3 contains 15 residues. Trimming removed 8 bases at V and 0 bases at J, with 11 bases between. The CDR3 DNA reads TGTGCCAGCGCCACGCGGTCCTCTGGGGCCAACGTCCTGACTTTC. This codes for CASATRSSGANVLTF.

The chain is built from TRBV19 and TRBJ1-4; 9 nucleotides align to TRBD1. The CDR3 has 15 amino acids. Germline values: CDR1 LNHDA, CDR2 SQIVND (reference sequence). After removal of 5 bases from V and 4 bases from J, the junction contained 5 bases not matched to a gene. In nucleotides, the CDR3 is TGTGCCAGTAGTGCAGGACAGGGGTTTAATGAAAAACTGTTTTTT. Amino acids: CASSAGQGFNEKLFF.

Note on this clone: Distinct nucleotide sequences in the sample also encode this CDR3. The CDR3 bases are TGTGCCAGCAGCCAGGGGTCTGGAAACACCATATATTTT. As protein: CASSQGSGNTIYF. This chain links TRBV7-9 with TRBJ1-3, with TRBD1 as a possible D gene (6 bases). The germline V and J ends were trimmed by 5 bases and 1 base, with 6 bases remaining between them. The germline CDR1 and CDR2 sequences are SEHNR and FQNEAQ (reference sequence). The CDR3 length is 13 residues. The variable domain in full, completed from reference TRBV7-9 and TRBJ1-3, reads DTGVSQNPRHKITKRGQNVTFRCDPISEHNRLYWYRQTLGQGPEFLTYFQNEAQLEKSRLLSDRFSAERPKGSFSTLEIQRTEQGDSAMYLCASSQGSGNTIYFGEGSWLTVV.

The chain recombines TRBV6-5 with TRBJ1-4; D uncertain. The V end lost 6 bases, the J end lost 2 bases, and 7 bases lay between the germline ends. This CDR3 has 13 amino acids. Germline V gene lookup returns CDR1 MNHEY and CDR2 SVGAGI. The CDR3 spells CASRRETNEKLFF. CDR3 bases: TGTGCCAGCAGGAGGGAGACTAATGAAAAACTGTTTTTT.

This clone was counted only a few times. The chain employs TRBV29-1 and TRBJ2-5; TRBD1 matches 7 bases. Germline CDR1 SQVTM, CDR2 ANQGSEA. This CDR3 region has 15 residues. The CDR3: CGGWDSSIYVETQYF. CDR3 nucleotides: TGCGGCGGTTGGGACAGTAGTATTTATGTGGAGACCCAGTACTTC.

The rearrangement uses TRBV3-1 (or the pseudogene TRBV3-2) and TRBJ2-7, with D unresolved. CDR1 and CDR2 from the germline V gene are LGHDT and YNNKEL (reference sequence). V was shortened by 0 bases and J by 4 bases, with 10 bases between the two germline ends. The CDR3 runs to 14 residues. CDR3 sequence: CASSQDIKRYEQYF. The CDR3 DNA is TGTGCCAGCAGCCAAGACATTAAACGGTACGAGCAGTACTTC.

The chain uses TRBV10-3 and TRBJ1-2; TRBD1 matches at 8 bases. This CDR3 contains 20 residues. Trimming removed 0 bases from V and 2 bases from J; junction bases left unmatched: 17. In germline, CDR1 is ENHRY, CDR2 SYGVKD. CDR3 residues: CAISESTTVSETGENYGYTF. The CDR3 DNA sequence: TGTGCCATCAGTGAGTCTACCACTGTGTCTGAGACAGGGGAGAACTATGGCTACACCTTC.